This T cell receptor beta chain comes out of a study of blood T cell repertoires in COVID-19. Study-wide context: The study drew acute and convalescent COVID-19 samples from the United States, Italy and Spain. The analysed material was cDNA or gDNA that came from T cells, B-cell-depleted T cells, or PBMCs.

Per the study methods: By means of reference gene primer amplification, nucleated cell counts were estimated. Sequenced by immunoSEQ multiplex PCR; TCRdb stores in-frame clones only, minus some. V and J calls and clone size are as listed in that table; D and trimming were resolved from the DNA. The table lists about 43,000 clones, about 87% of them singletons, with approximately 15% in the top ten. This CDR3 has 16 residues. CDR1 MGHRA and CDR2 YSYEKL come from the germline V gene. The V end was cut by 0 bases, the J end by 2 bases, with 14 bases between. The sample holds a few counts of this clone. The TCR was taken from a man between 60 and 75 years old with active COVID-19. Sequenced material: peripheral blood. V is TRBV4-1 and J is TRBJ2-7, with D perhaps TRBD1 (5 bases). The CDR3 region has the DNA TGCGCCAGCAGCCAAGATGGGGCAGACCTAACCTACGAGCAGTACTTC. Protein: CASSQDGADLTYEQYF.